This TCR beta chain was observed in a study of blood T cell repertoires in COVID-19. Study-level information: From T cells, B-cell-depleted T cells, or PBMCs came the material, which was cDNA or gDNA.

Per germline, CDR1 LNHDA and CDR2 SQIVND (reference sequence). The CDR3 spans 19 residues. The ends lost 7 bases at V and 0 bases at J; junction bases unmatched: 11. TCRdb's copy holds only in-frame clones and misses some; the assay was immunoSEQ multiplex PCR. Of about 180,000 clones in the sample, approximately 86% were seen once. This receptor was taken from a woman aged 25 to 45 with active or convalescent COVID-19. The sample comprised peripheral blood. The V gene is TRBV19, the J gene TRBJ2-6; 11 nucleotides line up with TRBD1. The CDR3 nucleotides read TGTGCCAGTACCCGAGGGTGGACAGGGGGCCGCTCTGGGGCCAACGTCCTGACTTTC. Protein sequence: CASTRGWTGGRSGANVLTF.